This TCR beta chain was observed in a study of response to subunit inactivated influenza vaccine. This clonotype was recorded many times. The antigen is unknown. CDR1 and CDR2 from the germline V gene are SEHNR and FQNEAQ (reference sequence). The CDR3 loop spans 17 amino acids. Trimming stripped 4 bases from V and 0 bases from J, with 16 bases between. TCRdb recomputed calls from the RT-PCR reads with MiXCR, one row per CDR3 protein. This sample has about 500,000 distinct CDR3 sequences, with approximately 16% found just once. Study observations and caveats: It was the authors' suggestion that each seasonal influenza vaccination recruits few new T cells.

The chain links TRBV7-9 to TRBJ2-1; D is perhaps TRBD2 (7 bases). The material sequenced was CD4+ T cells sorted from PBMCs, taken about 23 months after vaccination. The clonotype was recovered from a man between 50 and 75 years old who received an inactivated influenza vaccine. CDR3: CASSSRGARGSYNEQFF. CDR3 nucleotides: TGTGCCAGCAGCTCTCGGGGGGCTCGGGGCTCCTACAATGAGCAGTTCTTC.